One sample yielded the 26 T cell receptor beta chains listed below, sequenced in a study of blood T cell repertoires in COVID-19 (TCRdb year 2020). Libraries were prepared through the immunoSEQ multiplex PCR assay. TCRdb stores this immuneACCESS table with in-frame sequences only. Part of the clones is absent; in the studies checked, under half of the shortfall reflects unresolved V genes, and no reason is known for the rest. For this sample the table gives more than 70,000 clones, of which 86% were detected only once. The ten largest clones represent about 20% of the sample. The specimen was peripheral blood. The receptors stem from a woman older than 75 in a cohort sampled during active or convalescent COVID-19.

The chain employs TRBV19 and TRBJ2-2; D not resolved. V was trimmed by 5 bases and J by 1 base, leaving 8 bases between them. Germline V gene data show CDR1 as LNHDA and CDR2 as SQIVND (reference sequence). CDR3 size: 14 residues. In DNA form, the CDR3 reads TGTGCCAGTAGTCAGAACCGGAACACCGGGGAGCTGTTTTTT. Its translation is CASSQNRNTGELFF.

Of note for this clone: This specimen includes other DNA sequences encoding the same CDR3. V gene TRBV5-1 combines with J gene TRBJ2-1; maybe TRBD2 (6 bases). V was trimmed by 2 bases and J by 0 bases, leaving 9 bases between them. Germline loops: CDR1 SGHRS, CDR2 YFSETQ. The CDR3 runs to 15 residues. DNA of the CDR3: TGCGCCAGCAGCTTAGGAGGGAGCTCCTACAATGAGCAGTTCTTC. It encodes CASSLGGSSYNEQFF.

The rearrangement joins TRBV5-1 to TRBJ2-3; perhaps TRBD2 as D (5 bases). Trimming took 2 bases from V and 1 from J, leaving 11 bases between them. The CDR3 runs to 15 residues. Germline V gene data show CDR1 as SGHRS and CDR2 as YFSETQ. The CDR3 loop is CASSFMDSRTDTQYF. In nucleotides, the CDR3 is TGCGCCAGCAGCTTTATGGACTCCCGCACAGATACGCAGTATTTT.

The chain uses TRBV5-1 and TRBJ1-4; the D gene is possibly TRBD1 (5 bases). V was pared by 4 bases and J by 6 bases, with 19 bases between. Germline-derived CDR1 and CDR2 are SGHRS and YFSETQ. The CDR3 extends over 16 amino acids. The CDR3 coding sequence is TGCGCCAGCAGCCCTGGTGACCGGGGAGGGGATGAAAAACTGTTTTTT. It is translated as CASSPGDRGGDEKLFF.

The rearrangement links TRBV6-5 to TRBJ2-5; 8 nucleotides agree with TRBD2. CDR1 and CDR2 from the germline V gene are MNHEY and SVGAGI. The CDR3 loop spans 13 amino acids. J gave up 5 bases and V 7 bases, and 6 bases lay outside the gene matches. CDR3 sequence (DNA): TGTGCCAGCACCGGGGGCGGGAGGGAGACCCAGTACTTC. This codes for CASTGGGRETQYF.

This clone has a handful of counts. J is TRBJ1-1 and V is TRBV7-3, with 7 bases matching TRBD1. Germline loops: CDR1 SGHTA, CDR2 FQGTGA. Unmatched junction bases numbered 6, after V lost 5 bases and J lost 6 bases. The CDR3 runs 13 residues. This CDR3 reads CASSTRQGSEAFF. The DNA for the CDR3 is TGTGCCAGCAGCACACGACAGGGCTCTGAAGCTTTCTTT.

V usage is TRBV28 and J usage is TRBJ2-7, with TRBD1 identical over 10 bases. The germline gives CDR1 MDHEN, CDR2 SYDVKM. V gave up 5 bases and J gave up 4 bases; unmatched junction bases: 8. The CDR3 loop spans 15 amino acids. This CDR3 reads CASSPFWDRGYEQYF. For the CDR3, the DNA is TGTGCCAGCAGTCCTTTTTGGGACAGGGGTTACGAGCAGTACTTC.

The CDR3 DNA is TGTGCCAGCAGCCAAGACAGGGGAAACGGCTACACCTTC. This sequence encodes CASSQDRGNGYTF. This chain connects TRBV3-1 (or the pseudogene TRBV3-2) to TRBJ1-2; a weak D match, TRBD1 (6 bases). Trimming took off 0 bases at V and 8 bases at J, with 10 bases between the two ends. This CDR3 is built from 13 residues. In germline, CDR1 is LGHDT, CDR2 YNNKEL (reference sequence).

The chain uses TRBV18 and TRBJ2-1; D not certain. Trimming removed 4 bases at V and 5 bases at J, with 6 bases between. This CDR3 is 12 amino acids long. CDR1 KGHSH and CDR2 LQKENI come from the germline V gene. CDR3 amino acids: CASSRQDNEQFF. The CDR3 bases are TGTGCCAGCTCACGGCAGGACAATGAGCAGTTCTTC.

V usage is TRBV3-1 (or the pseudogene TRBV3-2) and J usage is TRBJ2-1; perhaps TRBD1 as D (5 bases). Trimming removed 3 bases at V and 0 bases at J, with 12 bases between. Germline V gene sequence: CDR1 LGHDT, CDR2 YNNKEL (reference sequence). The CDR3 loop spans 16 amino acids. The chain's CDR3 is CASSHIQESSYNEQFF. CDR3 bases: TGTGCCAGCAGCCATATACAGGAAAGCTCCTACAATGAGCAGTTCTTC.

The chain has TRBV2 and TRBJ2-1, with TRBD1 as a possible D gene (5 bases). The germline CDR1 and CDR2 sequences are SNHLY and FYNNEI. The CDR3 is made up of 14 amino acids. Between the trimmed V and J ends, which lost 2 bases and 3 bases, there was a span of 8 bases. CDR3 DNA sequence: TGTGCCAGCAGTGAATCCAGGGACTACAATGAGCAGTTCTTC. This translates into CASSESRDYNEQFF.

CDR3: CASSQYSNQPQHF. DNA of the CDR3: TGCGCCAGCAGCCAATATAGCAATCAGCCCCAGCATTTT. The genes are TRBV4-1 and TRBJ1-5; the D is unclear. Trimming took 2 bases from V and 0 from J, leaving 2 bases between them. Germline V gene lookup returns CDR1 MGHRA and CDR2 YSYEKL. The CDR3 runs 13 residues.

This sequence joins TRBV3-1 (or the pseudogene TRBV3-2) and TRBJ2-2, with D perhaps matching TRBD2 (6 bases). The CDR3 consists of 18 residues. The V end was cut by 4 bases, the J end by 0 bases, with 18 bases between. CDR1 and CDR2 from the germline V gene are LGHDT and YNNKEL (reference sequence). This CDR3 is CASSPLSGAGANTGELFF. The DNA of the CDR3 is TGTGCCAGCAGCCCACTCTCGGGAGCGGGCGCGAACACCGGGGAGCTGTTTTTT.

This chain links TRBV24-1 with TRBJ2-3; tentative D call: TRBD2 (5 bases). Trimming took off 0 bases at V and 2 bases at J, with 14 bases between the two ends. Germline CDR1 and CDR2: KGHDR and SFDVKD. This CDR3 region has 17 residues. CDR3 nucleotides: TGTGCCACCAGTGATTTGGGAACTAGTAGGTCCACAGATACGCAGTATTTT. It translates to CATSDLGTSRSTDTQYF.

V is TRBV14 and J is TRBJ2-1; 9 bases are shared with TRBD2. The CDR3 extends over 16 amino acids. J gave up 4 bases and V 1 base, and 5 bases lay outside the gene matches. Germline V gives CDR1 SGHDN, CDR2 FVKESK. This CDR3 reads CASSQVGAGGYNEQFF. In DNA, the CDR3 is TGTGCCAGCAGCCAAGTCGGGGCGGGAGGGTACAATGAGCAGTTCTTC.

The V gene is TRBV3-1 (or the pseudogene TRBV3-2), the J gene TRBJ2-3; no firm D call. Trimming removed 0 bases from V and 8 bases from J, with 6 bases in between. The CDR3 has 12 amino acids. Germline loops: CDR1 LGHDT, CDR2 YNNKEL (reference sequence). In DNA form, the CDR3 reads TGTGCCAGCAGCCAAGAATTCCTTACGCAGTATTTT. Protein: CASSQEFLTQYF.

CDR3: CASLALAAYEQYF. The CDR3 nucleotides are TGTGCCAGCCTGGCGCTAGCGGCCTACGAGCAGTACTTC. The gene calls are TRBV11-2 and TRBJ2-7; 7 nucleotides align to TRBD2. The CDR3 has 13 residues. Trimming removed 8 bases from V and 2 bases from J; junction bases left unmatched: 6. The germline gives CDR1 SGHAT, CDR2 FQNNGV.

The V gene is TRBV19, the J gene TRBJ1-1, with a weak D call TRBD1 (6 bases). Germline CDR1 is LNHDA and CDR2 is SQIVND (reference sequence). V lost 5 bases and J lost 2, with 15 bases in between. The CDR3 loop spans 15 amino acids. CDR3 loop: CASSWAGAGNTEAFF. The CDR3 DNA reads as TGTGCCAGTAGTTGGGCAGGGGCAGGAAACACTGAAGCTTTCTTT.

The chain recombines TRBV7-6 with TRBJ2-2, with D uncertain. This CDR3 is 15 amino acids long. V lost 2 bases to trimming and J lost 1 base, with 8 bases between them. Germline assignment: CDR1 SGHVS and CDR2 FNYEAQ. CDR3 protein: CASSLRVMNTGELFF. The CDR3 DNA sequence: TGTGCCAGCAGCTTACGAGTGATGAACACCGGGGAGCTGTTTTTT.

This clone was detected only once. The V call is TRBV7-2, the J call TRBJ2-3, with 12 bases lining up with TRBD2. Germline loops: CDR1 SGHTA, CDR2 FQGNSA. The CDR3 contains 16 residues. V lost 4 bases to trimming and J lost 4 bases; unmatched junction nucleotides: 6. CDR3 sequence reads: CASSSPGLAGSDTQYF. DNA of the CDR3: TGTGCCAGCAGCTCACCAGGACTAGCGGGATCAGATACGCAGTATTTT.

Details on this clone: The same CDR3 can be traced to other DNA sequences in this sample. The rearrangement uses TRBV30 and TRBJ1-3, with D possibly matching TRBD1 (5 bases). Per germline, CDR1 GTSNPN and CDR2 SVGIG (reference sequence). The CDR3 length is 15 residues. V lost 1 base and J 1 base, leaving 11 bases between the germline ends. As DNA, the CDR3 is TGTGCCTGGAGTGCAGACCGGGGGTCTGGAAACACCATATATTTT. Translated: CAWSADRGSGNTIYF.

This clone was seen just once. CDR3 in amino acids: CASSPFEITGGTEAFF. CDR3 nucleotides: TGTGCCAGCTCACCATTCGAAATCACAGGGGGCACTGAAGCTTTCTTT. The chain couples TRBV18 to TRBJ1-1, with 8 bases that match TRBD1. The CDR3 sequence is 16 residues long. After removal of 2 bases from V and 4 bases from J, the junction contained 9 bases not matched to a gene. Germline V gives CDR1 KGHSH, CDR2 LQKENI.

The rearrangement links TRBV12-3 or TRBV12-4 to TRBJ1-2; unclear D gene. The V end was cut by 3 bases, the J end by 1 base, with 6 bases between. The CDR3 extends over 13 amino acids. CDR3 coding DNA: TGTGCCAGCAGTTTCGCAGTTAACTATGGCTACACCTTC. Translated: CASSFAVNYGYTF.

This rearrangement joins TRBV7-9 to TRBJ2-1; 9 bases agree with TRBD2. The CDR3 is 16 residues long. The junction had 9 bases not matched to a gene; V was cut back by 2 bases and J by 7 bases. CDR1 is SEHNR, CDR2 FQNEAQ, per germline (reference sequence). For the CDR3, the DNA is TGTGCCAGCAGCTTAATGGGCGGGAGGGCGTTTAATGAGCAGTTCTTC. The encoded protein is CASSLMGGRAFNEQFF.

Only a few counts were recorded for this clone. The chain employs TRBV19 and TRBJ1-2, with D perhaps matching TRBD1 (6 bases). Germline V gene data show CDR1 as LNHDA and CDR2 as SQIVND (reference sequence). The CDR3 totals 13 residues. V shed 6 bases and J shed 5 bases, with 13 bases lying between them. CDR3 DNA: TGTGCCAGTAGACAGGGCTTACTATATGGCTACACCTTC. Translating it yields CASRQGLLYGYTF. Full variable domain (rest looked up from reference TRBV19 and TRBJ1-2): DGGITQSPKYLFRKEGQNVTLSCEQNLNHDAMYWYRQDPGQGLRLIYYSQIVNDFQKGDIAEGYSVSREKKESFPLTVTSAQKNPTAFYLCASRQGLLYGYTFGSGTRLTVV.

The chain couples TRBV29-1 to TRBJ2-7; 11 bases line up with TRBD1. Looked up from germline, CDR1 is SQVTM and CDR2 is ANQGSEA. V lost 1 base to trimming and J lost 6 bases; unmatched junction nucleotides: 2. CDR3 length: 13 residues. DNA of the CDR3: TGCAGCGTTGAAGGGACAGGGGGCGGCGAGCAGTACTTC. It codes for CSVEGTGGGEQYF.